These T cell receptor beta chains were read from a single sample in a study of blood T cell repertoires in COVID-19. Some clones are missing from TCRdb's copy, which holds only in-frame ones; the method was immunoSEQ multiplex PCR. The sample shows hundreds of thousands of clones, 88% of them seen only once. Material: peripheral blood. These TCRs come from a woman aged 70 to 79 with COVID-19, enrolled during active disease. The CDR3 runs from the conserved cysteine through the conserved F or W. A D gene is named only where the DNA matches it firmly. Only part of the rows carry a size: once, few, many, or a class if the clone is expanded.

CDR3nt,CDR3aa,abundance,v_gene,d_gene,j_gene
TGTGCCTGGAGTTCTACTGCTGGAAACACCATATATTTT,CAWSSTAGNTIYF,NA,TRBV30,NA,TRBJ1-3
TGTGCCAGCACCTCGGACAGGCCCCACGAGCAGTACTTC,CASTSDRPHEQYF,NA,TRBV2,TRBD1,TRBJ2-7
TGTGCCAGCAGCCAAGAGGGGGGGCAGGAGACCCAGTACTTC,CASSQEGGQETQYF,NA,TRBV5-4,NA,TRBJ2-5
TGTGCCAGCTCGCGAACTCCGGGACAGGGGCCCGGGGAGCTGTTTTTT,CASSRTPGQGPGELFF,NA,TRBV18,TRBD1,TRBJ2-2
TGTGCCAGCAGAGACAATACCCAGGGGGAAAAACTGTTTTTT,CASRDNTQGEKLFF,NA,TRBV6-5,NA,TRBJ1-4
TGTGCCAGTAGTATAGAAGCGGGGAAGAGGGCAGATACGCAGTATTTT,CASSIEAGKRADTQYF,NA,TRBV19,TRBD2,TRBJ2-3
TGCGCCAGCAGCCCGCTTGGACAGGGCACCGGGGAGCTGTTTTTT,CASSPLGQGTGELFF,NA,TRBV5-1,TRBD1,TRBJ2-2
TGTGCCAGCAGCCTCCGACAGGTCCCCTATGGCTACACCTTC,CASSLRQVPYGYTF,NA,TRBV3-1/TRBV3-2,NA,TRBJ1-2
TGTGCCACCCTGGGGCTGCCTAATAATTCACCCCTCCACTTT,CATLGLPNNSPLHF,NA,TRBV28,NA,TRBJ1-6
TGCAGCGTACAGGGACTAGCGGGGGGGTTAAATACGCAGTATTTT,CSVQGLAGGLNTQYF,NA,TRBV29-1,TRBD2,TRBJ2-3
TGTGCCAGCAGCTTGAGTACAGCCCCTGATGGCTACACCTTC,CASSLSTAPDGYTF,once,TRBV5-5,NA,TRBJ1-2
TGTGCCAGCAGCTTACGGCCAGGGGCCAACTATGGCTACACCTTC,CASSLRPGANYGYTF,NA,TRBV7-2,NA,TRBJ1-2
TGTGCCAGCCTGCTTTGGGCTGATAATCAGCCCCAGCATTTT,CASLLWADNQPQHF,NA,TRBV5-4,NA,TRBJ1-5
TGTGCCAGCAGCTTAGATAATAGTGGGCAGTACTTC,CASSLDNSGQYF,few,TRBV7-9,NA,TRBJ2-7
TGTGCCAGCAAAACGCTGGCAGGGAACGACGCAGATACGCAGTATTTT,CASKTLAGNDADTQYF,NA,TRBV3-1/TRBV3-2,NA,TRBJ2-3
TGTGCCAGCAGTAGACAAATAGGGAACACTGAAGCTTTCTTT,CASSRQIGNTEAFF,NA,TRBV2,NA,TRBJ1-1
TGTGCCAGCAGCAGTACCGGGACTGCCTATGGCTACACCTTC,CASSSTGTAYGYTF,NA,TRBV5-4,NA,TRBJ1-2
TGTGCCAGCAGTGACCAGAACGGGGCTAATGAAAAACTGTTTTTT,CASSDQNGANEKLFF,once,TRBV6-1,NA,TRBJ1-4
TGTGCCAGTTCGGACAGGGGGCGATTCCGAGAACGGACTGAAGCTTTCTTT,CASSDRGRFRERTEAFF,NA,TRBV19,TRBD1,TRBJ1-1
TGCGCCAGCAGCTTAACCAGGGGGAACATGAACACTGAAGCTTTCTTT,CASSLTRGNMNTEAFF,NA,TRBV5-1,TRBD1,TRBJ1-1
TGCGCCAGCAGTGAGTCGGGTAGGGGGCGAGACGAGCAGTACTTC,CASSESGRGRDEQYF,NA,TRBV10-1,TRBD1,TRBJ2-7
TGCAGCCTCCAGACAGGGGCTGAAGCTTTCTTT,CSLQTGAEAFF,NA,TRBV29-1,TRBD1,TRBJ1-1
TGCGCCAGCAGCCAAGATCGGGGGGGCACTGAAGCTTTCTTT,CASSQDRGGTEAFF,NA,TRBV4-1,NA,TRBJ1-1
TGTGCCAGCAGCCAGGGGGACAGGGGGAAATACTTC,CASSQGDRGKYF,once,TRBV3-1/TRBV3-2,TRBD1,TRBJ2-7
TGTGCCAGCAGCCCTATCTTCCAGGGAGGTGGAGAGACCCAGTACTTC,CASSPIFQGGGETQYF,NA,TRBV5-4,NA,TRBJ2-5
TGCGCCAGCAGCCCGGCGACAGACCACTATGGCTACACCTTC,CASSPATDHYGYTF,NA,TRBV5-1,NA,TRBJ1-2
TGTGCCAGCAGAACCTACAGGGCCGAACAGCCCCAGCATTTT,CASRTYRAEQPQHF,NA,TRBV28,NA,TRBJ1-5
TGTGCCAGCTCACGTAGCGGGGGGGAAGGAGATACGCAGTATTTT,CASSRSGGEGDTQYF,NA,TRBV18,TRBD2,TRBJ2-3
TGTGCCACCAGTGACCCCACAGGGGCGGTAACAAAGACCCAGTACTTC,CATSDPTGAVTKTQYF,NA,TRBV24-1,TRBD1,TRBJ2-5
TGTGCCACCAGTGATAATAGTTACTCTTACACCGGGGAGCTGTTTTTT,CATSDNSYSYTGELFF,NA,TRBV24-1,NA,TRBJ2-2
TGTGCCAGCAGCCGAGGGCCAAGCTCCTACGAGCAGTACTTC,CASSRGPSSYEQYF,NA,TRBV7-8,NA,TRBJ2-7
TGTGCCAGCAGCCGACAGGGGGGTACTTTCTTT,CASSRQGGTFF,NA,TRBV6-6,TRBD1,TRBJ1-1
TGTGCCAGCAGCTTGGGGCCGACCGGAAAAGCTTTCTTT,CASSLGPTGKAFF,few,TRBV7-2,NA,TRBJ1-1
TGCGCCAGCAGCTTGGAAGGACTAGCGGGGGCGGCCACCGGGGAGCTGTTTTTT,CASSLEGLAGAATGELFF,NA,TRBV5-1,TRBD2,TRBJ2-2
TGTGCCACCTCGCTGGAAGGGACACGCTCCTACGGGCAGTACTTC,CATSLEGTRSYGQYF,NA,TRBV19,NA,TRBJ2-7
TGTGCCAGCAGCTGGACAGGGTTGCAGTTCTTC,CASSWTGLQFF,once,TRBV27,TRBD1,TRBJ2-1
TGTGCCAGCAGCCCCCAGGTCGGACTAACTACTTACGAGCAGTACTTC,CASSPQVGLTTYEQYF,once,TRBV7-8,NA,TRBJ2-7
TGTGCCAGTAGTTTACAGGGGGCTACTGAAGCTTTCTTT,CASSLQGATEAFF,NA,TRBV19,TRBD1,TRBJ1-1
TGTGCCAGCCTTAGCGGGCCTACAAATGAGCAGTTCTTC,CASLSGPTNEQFF,NA,TRBV18,TRBD2,TRBJ2-1
TGTGCCACCAGCAAAGCGGGGGCAGAGACCCAGTACTTC,CATSKAGAETQYF,NA,TRBV15,TRBD2,TRBJ2-5
TGCGCCAGCAGCTTGGGACTAGCGGGGGGACAAGAGACCCAGTACTTC,CASSLGLAGGQETQYF,NA,TRBV5-1,TRBD2,TRBJ2-5